The next 14 T cell receptor beta chains were all read from a single sample in a study of blood T cells in healthy people across ages. Sample-barcoded 5' priming and a J-beta primer mix drove a second PCR of roughly 7 to 11 cycles. MiXCR, applied by TCRdb to the 5' RACE reads, yields one record per CDR3 protein. This sample has approximately 600,000 distinct CDR3 sequences; roughly 53% occur once, and the top ten carry 30% to 40%. The specimen sequenced was blood. Every receptor here comes from a man aged 55-75 years in good health.

The J gene is TRBJ2-3, the V gene TRBV3-1, with D tentatively TRBD2 (6 bases). The length of the CDR3 is 16 residues. Germline V CDR1 and CDR2: LGHDT, YNNKEL (reference sequence). V lost 0 bases and J 5 bases, leaving 15 bases between the germline ends. The DNA of the CDR3 is TGTGCCAGCAGCCAAGAAAGGGTATGGAGGGGAGATACGCAGTATTTT. Protein: CASSQERVWRGDTQYF.

The gene calls are TRBV11-3 and TRBJ2-6; D call uncertain. The CDR3 length is 15 residues. Germline values: CDR1 SGHNT, CDR2 YENEEA. The germline V and J ends were trimmed by 4 bases and 8 bases, with 15 bases remaining between them. In nucleotides, the CDR3 is TGTGCCAGCAGCTCCCACGGGCCCCCGACCAACGTCCTGACTTTC. Translating gives CASSSHGPPTNVLTF.

The chain couples TRBV7-9 to TRBJ1-6; D is unresolved. Trimming removed 5 bases at V and 8 bases at J, with 28 bases between. The CDR3 has 19 residues. Germline V gives CDR1 SEHNR, CDR2 FQNEAQ (reference sequence). CDR3 sequence reads: CASSPPAGRGRVWDSPLHF. CDR3 nucleotides: TGTGCCAGCAGCCCCCCGGCGGGTCGAGGTAGGGTGTGGGATTCACCCCTCCACTTT.

CDR3 sequence (DNA): TGTGCCAGCAGCCAAGGAATCACAGATACGCAGTATTTT. It yields the protein CASSQGITDTQYF. The rearrangement uses TRBV14 and TRBJ2-3, with D unresolved. V dropped 1 base and J dropped 2 bases, with 4 bases sitting between them. The CDR3 consists of 13 residues. Germline V gene data show CDR1 as SGHDN and CDR2 as FVKESK. Variable domain in full (rest from reference TRBV14 and TRBJ2-3): EAGVTQFPSHSVIEKGQTVTLRCDPISGHDNLYWYRRVMGKEIKFLLHFVKESKQDESGMPNNRFLAERTGGTYSTLKVQPAELEDSGVYFCASSQGITDTQYFGPGTRLTVL.

V and J are TRBV29-1 and TRBJ2-5; D possibly corresponds to TRBD1 (6 bases). V was cut by 7 bases and J by 1 base, with 13 bases left in between. The CDR3 has 13 residues. Germline V CDR1 and CDR2: SQVTM, ANQGSEA. In DNA, the CDR3 is TGCAGCGCCCGACAGGACCTCCAAGAGACCCAGTACTTC. Protein product: CSARQDLQETQYF.

V is TRBV29-1 and J is TRBJ2-7, with D possibly being TRBD1 (5 bases). This CDR3 has 12 amino acids. The germline V and J ends were trimmed by 5 bases and 0 bases, with 8 bases remaining between them. Germline V gene data show CDR1 as SQVTM and CDR2 as ANQGSEA. Here the CDR3 DNA reads TGCAGCGTTATCCAGGGCTCCTACGAGCAGTACTTC. Translated, it gives CSVIQGSYEQYF.

The V gene is TRBV5-1, the J gene TRBJ1-6; D not certain. The CDR3 has 14 residues. From germline, CDR1 is SGHRS and CDR2 YFSETQ. V gave up 0 bases and J gave up 5 bases, with 6 bases separating them. The CDR3 region is CASSLDHNNSPLHF. CDR3 coding DNA: TGCGCCAGCAGCTTGGACCACAATAATTCACCCCTCCACTTT. The whole variable domain, remainder taken from reference TRBV5-1 and TRBJ1-6, is KAGVTQTPRYLIKTRGQQVTLSCSPISGHRSVSWYQQTPGQGLQFLFEYFSETQRNKGNFPGRFSGRQFSNSRSEMNVSTLELGDSALYLCASSLDHNNSPLHFGNGTRLTVT.

This clonotype was detected many times. The rearrangement uses TRBV25-1 and TRBJ2-7; no clear D. Germline assignment: CDR1 MGHDK and CDR2 SYGVNS. The CDR3 runs to 13 residues. V dropped 3 bases and J dropped 3 bases, with 9 bases sitting between them. In nucleotides, the CDR3 is TGTGCCAGCAGTGAGGCAGGAAACTACGAGCAGTACTTC. Its protein is CASSEAGNYEQYF.

The rearrangement uses TRBV5-1 and TRBJ2-5, with a possible D match to TRBD2 (6 bases). The CDR3 covers 15 residues. V was trimmed by 4 bases and J by 0 bases, leaving 13 bases between them. CDR1 SGHRS and CDR2 YFSETQ come from the germline V gene. Here the CDR3 DNA reads TGCGCCAGCAGCGGCGGGACCATGTACCAAGAGACCCAGTACTTC. Its protein product is CASSGGTMYQETQYF. Together with reference TRBV5-1 and TRBJ2-5, the CDR3 gives the full variable domain: KAGVTQTPRYLIKTRGQQVTLSCSPISGHRSVSWYQQTPGQGLQFLFEYFSETQRNKGNFPGRFSGRQFSNSRSEMNVSTLELGDSALYLCASSGGTMYQETQYFGPGTRLLVL.

The gene calls are TRBV3-1 and TRBJ2-3, with D maybe TRBD2 (6 bases). The CDR3 has 14 residues. With 4 bases removed from V and 5 bases from J, the gap between germline ends came to 13 bases. The germline CDR1 and CDR2 sequences are LGHDT and YNNKEL (reference sequence). CDR3: CASSPRIAEDTQYF. The CDR3 DNA sequence: TGTGCCAGCAGCCCACGAATAGCGGAAGATACGCAGTATTTT.

The J gene is TRBJ2-5, the V gene TRBV5-5, with 11 bases aligning to TRBD2. Germline V CDR1 and CDR2: SGHKS, YYEKEE (reference sequence). The CDR3 covers 16 residues. Germline trimming cut 4 bases from V and 9 bases from J; bases unmatched to any gene: 14. The CDR3 region is CASSPLSTSGVQPQYF. In nucleotides, the CDR3 is TGTGCCAGCAGCCCCCTATCGACTAGCGGGGTACAGCCCCAGTACTTC.

The genes are TRBV7-2 and TRBJ1-2; 8 bases are shared with TRBD1. Germline assignment: CDR1 SGHTA and CDR2 FQGNSA. The CDR3 is 13 amino acids. V was pared by 4 bases and J by 7 bases, with 5 bases of the junction left unmatched. In DNA, the CDR3 is TGTGCCAGCAGCTCATACAGGGGGGGTGGCTACACCTTC. As protein: CASSSYRGGGYTF. Drawing the rest from reference TRBV7-2 and TRBJ1-2, the complete variable domain is GAGVSQSPSNKVTEKGKDVELRCDPISGHTALYWYRQSLGQGLEFLIYFQGNSAPDKSGLPSDRFSAERTGGSVSTLTIQRTQQEDSAVYLCASSSYRGGGYTFGSGTRLTVV.

This clonotype is a singleton in its sample. The CDR3 nucleotides are TGTGCCAGCAGTGATACAGGGCCAAACATTCAGTACTTC. Translating it yields CASSDTGPNIQYF. J is TRBJ2-7 and V is TRBV6-1; D may be TRBD1 (6 bases). The J call could be wrong; TRBJ2-4 is a better fit for the DNA end. The CDR3 covers 13 residues. Germline loops: CDR1 MNHNS, CDR2 SASEGT.

The CDR3, as DNA: TGTGCCAGCAGTGTCACAGGGAGGGACAATCAGCCCCAGCATTTT. Protein product: CASSVTGRDNQPQHF. The chain recombines TRBV6-6 with TRBJ1-5, with a tentative D call TRBD1 (6 bases). CDR3 length equals 15 residues. Per the germline V gene, CDR1 is MNHNY and CDR2 is SVGAGI (reference sequence). V lost 5 bases, J lost 3 bases, and 14 bases lay in between.